These 8 T cell receptor beta chains share one sample of origin, sequenced in a study of neoadjuvant anti-PD-1 for oral cavity cancer. Assay used: immunoSEQ multiplex PCR; TCRdb lists only in-frame clones, some missing. The sample consists of around 12,000 clones, 50% to 80% of them appearing once. The material was PBMCs, obtained before nivolumab (anti-PD-1) treatment. The receptors derive from a person between 40 and 85 years old with oral cavity squamous cell carcinoma.

J is TRBJ2-1 and V is TRBV11-3, with 9 bases that match TRBD1. CDR1 is SGHNT, CDR2 YENEEA, per germline. The ends lost 1 base at V and 8 bases at J; junction bases unmatched: 12. The CDR3 is made up of 17 amino acids. CDR3 nucleotides: TGTGCCAGCAGCTTAGCCCCTACAGGGGGCAAAGATTATGAGCAGTTCTTC. Encoded protein: CASSLAPTGGKDYEQFF. The variable domain in full, with the rest retrieved from reference TRBV11-3 and TRBJ2-1, is EAGVVQSPRYKIIEKKQPVAFWCNPISGHNTLYWYLQNLGQGPELLIRYENEEAVDDSQLPKDRFSAERLKGVDSTLKIQPAELGDSAVYLCASSLAPTGGKDYEQFFGPGTRLTVL.

This clone was recorded a few times. CDR3 sequence: CASGTGRSAEAFF. CDR3 nucleotides: TGCGCCAGCGGAACGGGGCGCAGCGCTGAAGCTTTCTTT. V usage is TRBV5-1 and J usage is TRBJ1-1; maybe TRBD1 (5 bases). The germline gives CDR1 SGHRS, CDR2 YFSETQ. V lost 7 bases, J lost 6 bases, and 16 bases lay in between. The CDR3 runs to 13 residues.

This clone has a handful of counts. CDR3 residues: CASSLYEETQYF. In DNA, the CDR3 is TGTGCCAGCAGCTTATATGAAGAGACCCAGTACTTC. This chain connects TRBV11-2 to TRBJ2-5; no clear D gene. The germline V gene has CDR1 SGHAT and CDR2 FQNNGV. V was pared by 2 bases and J by 3 bases, with 4 bases between. This CDR3 is 12 amino acids long.

The chain uses TRBV6-1 and TRBJ2-7; possible D gene TRBD1, 6 bases. Trimming took off 1 base at V and 5 bases at J, with 15 bases between the two ends. Germline V CDR1 and CDR2: MNHNS, SASEGT. CDR3 length: 15 residues. The CDR3 is CASSEGIGGSNEQYF. The DNA for the CDR3 is TGTGCCAGCAGTGAAGGAATAGGGGGTTCAAACGAGCAGTACTTC.

The chain's CDR3 is CASSDRGKSNEQFF. The CDR3 nucleotides are TGTGCCAGTTCCGACAGGGGAAAAAGCAATGAGCAGTTCTTC. V gene TRBV19 combines with J gene TRBJ2-1; TRBD1 matches 8 bases. Germline CDR1 and CDR2: LNHDA and SQIVND (reference sequence). J was trimmed by 6 bases and V by 8 bases; bases with no gene match: 9. The CDR3 has 14 amino acids.

The chain carries TRBV5-6 and TRBJ2-7; 7 bases map to TRBD1. V was clipped by 4 bases and J by 3 bases; unmatched bases: 7. This CDR3 contains 14 residues. Germline V gives CDR1 SGHDT, CDR2 YYEEEE. The CDR3 nucleotides are TGTGCCAGCAGCGCGCCGGGACAGCACTACGAGCAGTACTTC. It specifies CASSAPGQHYEQYF.

This chain links TRBV25-1 with TRBJ2-7; a possible D gene is TRBD1 (6 bases). CDR1 and CDR2 from the germline V gene are MGHDK and SYGVNS. The CDR3 extends over 11 amino acids. V was cut by 8 bases and J by 7 bases, with 12 bases left in between. CDR3 residues: CASGGPREQYF. The CDR3 bases are TGTGCCAGCGGGGGCCCGCGGGAGCAGTACTTC.

This clone was counted only a few times. V gene TRBV10-3 combines with J gene TRBJ1-5; 7 bases fit TRBD1. The CDR3 runs 18 residues. Germline values: CDR1 ENHRY, CDR2 SYGVKD. Trimming removed 4 bases from V and 1 base from J; junction bases left unmatched: 13. CDR3 bases: TGTGCCATCAGTGGGAACGACAGGGTGGCTTCAAGCAATCAGCCCCAGCATTTT. The encoded protein is CAISGNDRVASSNQPQHF.